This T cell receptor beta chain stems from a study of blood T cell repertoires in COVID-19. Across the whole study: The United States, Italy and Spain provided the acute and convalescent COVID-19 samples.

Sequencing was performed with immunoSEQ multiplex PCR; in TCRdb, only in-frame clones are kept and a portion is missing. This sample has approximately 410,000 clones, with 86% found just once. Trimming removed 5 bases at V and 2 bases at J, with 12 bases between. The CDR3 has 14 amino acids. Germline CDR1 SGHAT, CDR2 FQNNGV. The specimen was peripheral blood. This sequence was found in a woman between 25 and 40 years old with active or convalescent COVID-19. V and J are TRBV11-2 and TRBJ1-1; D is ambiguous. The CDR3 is CASSPTRSNTEAFF. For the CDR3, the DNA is TGTGCCAGCAGCCCAACTAGGAGCAACACTGAAGCTTTCTTT.